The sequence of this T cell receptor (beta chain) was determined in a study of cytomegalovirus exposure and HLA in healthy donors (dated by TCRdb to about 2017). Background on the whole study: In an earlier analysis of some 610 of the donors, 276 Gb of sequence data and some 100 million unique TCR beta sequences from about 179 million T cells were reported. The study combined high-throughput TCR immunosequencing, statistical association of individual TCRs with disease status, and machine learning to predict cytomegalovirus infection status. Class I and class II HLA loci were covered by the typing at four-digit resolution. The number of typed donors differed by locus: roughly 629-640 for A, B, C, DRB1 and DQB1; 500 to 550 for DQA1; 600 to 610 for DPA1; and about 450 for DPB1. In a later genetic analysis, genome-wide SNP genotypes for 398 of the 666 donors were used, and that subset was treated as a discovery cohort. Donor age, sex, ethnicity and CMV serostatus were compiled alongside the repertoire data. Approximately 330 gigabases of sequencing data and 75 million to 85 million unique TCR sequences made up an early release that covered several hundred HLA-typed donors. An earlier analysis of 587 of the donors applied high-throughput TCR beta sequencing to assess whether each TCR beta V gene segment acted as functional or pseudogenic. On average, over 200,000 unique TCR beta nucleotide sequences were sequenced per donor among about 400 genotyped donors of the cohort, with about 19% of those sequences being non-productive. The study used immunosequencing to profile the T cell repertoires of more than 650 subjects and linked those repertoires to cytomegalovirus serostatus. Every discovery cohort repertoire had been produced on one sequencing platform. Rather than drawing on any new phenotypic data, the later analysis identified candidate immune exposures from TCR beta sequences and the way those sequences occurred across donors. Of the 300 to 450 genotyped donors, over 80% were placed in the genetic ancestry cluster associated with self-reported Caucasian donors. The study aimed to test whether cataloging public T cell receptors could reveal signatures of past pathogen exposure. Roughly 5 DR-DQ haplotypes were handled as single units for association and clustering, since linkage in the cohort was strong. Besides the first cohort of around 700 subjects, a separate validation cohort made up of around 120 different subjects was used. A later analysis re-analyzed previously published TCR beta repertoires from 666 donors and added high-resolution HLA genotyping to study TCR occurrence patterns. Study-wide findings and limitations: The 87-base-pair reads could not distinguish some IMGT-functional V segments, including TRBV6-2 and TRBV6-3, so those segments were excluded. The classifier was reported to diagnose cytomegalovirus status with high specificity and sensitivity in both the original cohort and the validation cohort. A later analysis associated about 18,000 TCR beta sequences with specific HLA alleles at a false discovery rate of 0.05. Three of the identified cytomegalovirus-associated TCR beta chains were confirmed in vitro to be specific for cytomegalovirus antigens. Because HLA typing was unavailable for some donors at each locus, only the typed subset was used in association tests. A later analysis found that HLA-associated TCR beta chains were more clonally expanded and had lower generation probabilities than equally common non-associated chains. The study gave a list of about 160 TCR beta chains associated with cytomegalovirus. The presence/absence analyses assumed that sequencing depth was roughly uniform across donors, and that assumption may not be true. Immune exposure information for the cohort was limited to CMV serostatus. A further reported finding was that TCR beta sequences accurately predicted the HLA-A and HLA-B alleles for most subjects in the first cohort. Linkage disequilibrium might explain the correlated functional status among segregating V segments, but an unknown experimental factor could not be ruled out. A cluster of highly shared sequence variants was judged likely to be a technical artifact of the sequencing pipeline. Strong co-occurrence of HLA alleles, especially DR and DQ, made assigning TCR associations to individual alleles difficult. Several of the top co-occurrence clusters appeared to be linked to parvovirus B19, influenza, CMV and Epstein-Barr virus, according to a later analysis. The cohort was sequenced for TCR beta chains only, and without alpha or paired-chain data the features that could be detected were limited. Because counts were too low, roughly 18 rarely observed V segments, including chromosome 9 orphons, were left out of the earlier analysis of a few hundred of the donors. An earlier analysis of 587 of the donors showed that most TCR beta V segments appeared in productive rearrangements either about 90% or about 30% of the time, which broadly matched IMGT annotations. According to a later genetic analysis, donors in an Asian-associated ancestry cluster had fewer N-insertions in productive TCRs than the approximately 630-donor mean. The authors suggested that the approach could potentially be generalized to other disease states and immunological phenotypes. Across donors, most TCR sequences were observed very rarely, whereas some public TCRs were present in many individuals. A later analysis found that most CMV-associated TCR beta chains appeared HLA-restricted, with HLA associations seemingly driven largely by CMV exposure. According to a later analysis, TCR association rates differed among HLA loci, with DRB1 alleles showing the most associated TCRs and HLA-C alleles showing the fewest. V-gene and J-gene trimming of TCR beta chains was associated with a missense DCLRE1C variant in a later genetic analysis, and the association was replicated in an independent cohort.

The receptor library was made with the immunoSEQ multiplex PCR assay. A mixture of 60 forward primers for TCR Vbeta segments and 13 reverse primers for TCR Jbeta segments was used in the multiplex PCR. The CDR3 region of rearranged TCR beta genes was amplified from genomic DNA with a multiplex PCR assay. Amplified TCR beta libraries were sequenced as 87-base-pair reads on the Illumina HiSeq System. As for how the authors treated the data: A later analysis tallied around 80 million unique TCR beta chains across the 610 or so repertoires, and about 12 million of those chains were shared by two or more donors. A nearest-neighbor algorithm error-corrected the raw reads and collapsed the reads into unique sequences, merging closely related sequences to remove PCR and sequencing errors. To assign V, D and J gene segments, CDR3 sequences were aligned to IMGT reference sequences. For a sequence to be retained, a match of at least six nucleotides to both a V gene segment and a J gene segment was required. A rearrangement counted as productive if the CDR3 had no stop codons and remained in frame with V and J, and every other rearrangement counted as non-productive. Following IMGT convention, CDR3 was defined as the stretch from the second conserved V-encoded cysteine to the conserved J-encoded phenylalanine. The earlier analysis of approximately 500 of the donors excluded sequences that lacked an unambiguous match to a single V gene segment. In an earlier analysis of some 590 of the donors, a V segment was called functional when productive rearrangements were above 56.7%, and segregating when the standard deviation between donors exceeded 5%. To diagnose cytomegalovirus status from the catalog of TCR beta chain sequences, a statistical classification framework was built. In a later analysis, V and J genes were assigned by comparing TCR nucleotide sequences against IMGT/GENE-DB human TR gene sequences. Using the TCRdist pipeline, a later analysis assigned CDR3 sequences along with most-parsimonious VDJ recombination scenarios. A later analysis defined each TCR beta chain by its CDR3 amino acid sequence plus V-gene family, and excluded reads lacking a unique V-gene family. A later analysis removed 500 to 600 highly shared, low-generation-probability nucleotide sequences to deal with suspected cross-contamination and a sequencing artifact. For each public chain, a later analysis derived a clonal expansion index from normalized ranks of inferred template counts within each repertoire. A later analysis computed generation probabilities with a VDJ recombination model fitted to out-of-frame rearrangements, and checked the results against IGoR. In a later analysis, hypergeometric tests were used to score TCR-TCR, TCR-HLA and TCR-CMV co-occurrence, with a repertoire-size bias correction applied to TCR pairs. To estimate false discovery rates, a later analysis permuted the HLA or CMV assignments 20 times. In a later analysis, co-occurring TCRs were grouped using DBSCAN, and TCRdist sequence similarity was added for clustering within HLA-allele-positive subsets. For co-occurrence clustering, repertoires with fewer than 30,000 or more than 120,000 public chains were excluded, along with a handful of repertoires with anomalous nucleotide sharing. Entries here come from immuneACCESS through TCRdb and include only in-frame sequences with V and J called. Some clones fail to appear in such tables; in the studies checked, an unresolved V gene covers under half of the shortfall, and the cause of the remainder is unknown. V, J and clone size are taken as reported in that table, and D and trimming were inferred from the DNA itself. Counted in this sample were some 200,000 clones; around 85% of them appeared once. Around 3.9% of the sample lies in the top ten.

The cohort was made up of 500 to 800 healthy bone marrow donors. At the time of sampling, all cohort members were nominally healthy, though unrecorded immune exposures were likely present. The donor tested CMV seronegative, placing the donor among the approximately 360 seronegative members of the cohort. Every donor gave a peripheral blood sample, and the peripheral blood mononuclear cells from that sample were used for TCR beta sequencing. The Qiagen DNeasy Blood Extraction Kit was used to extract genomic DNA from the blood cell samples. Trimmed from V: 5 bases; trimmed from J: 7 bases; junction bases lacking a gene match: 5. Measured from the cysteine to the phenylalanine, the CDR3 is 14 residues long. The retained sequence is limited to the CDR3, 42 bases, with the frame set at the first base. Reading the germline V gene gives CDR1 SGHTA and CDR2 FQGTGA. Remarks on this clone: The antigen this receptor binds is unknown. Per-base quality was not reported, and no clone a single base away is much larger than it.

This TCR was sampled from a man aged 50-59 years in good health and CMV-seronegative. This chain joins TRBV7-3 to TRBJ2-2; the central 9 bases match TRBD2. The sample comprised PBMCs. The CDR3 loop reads CASSLNSGSGELFF. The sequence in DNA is TGTGCCAGCAGCCTAAATAGCGGGAGCGGGGAGCTGTTTTTT.